Described below is a single T cell receptor beta chain sequence and its context. These data are taken from a study of T cells after yellow fever vaccination. Via MiXCR, TCRdb re-called the 5' RACE reads, giving one row per CDR3 protein. There are 450,000 to 550,000 distinct CDR3 sequences in the sample; about 19% occur only once, and over 11% lies in the top ten. The CDR3 length is 14 residues. Germline CDR1 and CDR2: SGDLS and YYNGEE. With V trimmed by 4 bases and J by 7 bases, 6 bases remained unmatched. The TCR was taken from a man aged 25-45 years who received the YFV17D yellow fever vaccine. The sequenced sample was PBMCs, obtained 15 days after the yellow fever booster vaccination. This chain joins TRBV9 and TRBJ1-2, with 11 bases lining up with TRBD1. The CDR3 spells CASSPRTGGGGYTF. CDR3 coding DNA: TGTGCCAGCAGCCCCCGGACAGGGGGCGGTGGCTACACCTTC.